This is a list of T cell receptor beta chains from one sample in a study of T cell repertoires in ileal Crohn's disease. The method was immunoSEQ multiplex PCR; TCRdb's version includes in-frame clones alone and lacks a portion of them. The sample contains approximately 15,000 clones, 80% of which appear only once. The sequenced sample was ileal tissue. All receptors derive from an adult with Crohn's disease. CDR3s include the opening cysteine and the closing phenylalanine or tryptophan. The D gene is left open where the match is weak.

>TRBJ1-6|TRBV9|-
CASTLGTPYSPLHF
>TRBJ2-5|TRBV9|TRBD1
CASSPDRGQETQYF
>TRBJ1-1|TRBV20-1|-
CSAREGREAFF
>TRBJ1-5|TRBV18|-
CASSPIQGFQPQHF
>TRBJ2-3|TRBV11-3|-
CASTQDSYTDTQYF
>TRBJ1-2|TRBV19|TRBD1
CASSSRTGEVYGYTF
>TRBJ1-5|TRBV19|-
CASRGVSNQPQHF
>TRBJ2-3|TRBV5-1|TRBD2
CASSFLSAGGADTQYF
>TRBJ1-1|TRBV10-3|-
CAISSQGLNTEAFF
>TRBJ1-2|TRBV6-1|-
CASSEEGGYGYGYTF
>TRBJ2-2|TRBV4-3|TRBD2
CASSQGTSGSRGTGELFF
>TRBJ2-7|TRBV6-5|TRBD1
CASSDRVRRGEQYF
>TRBJ1-3|TRBV6-1|TRBD1
CASSDAGHRGGNTIYF
>TRBJ2-7|TRBV28|-
CASSLSPTGVEEQYF
>TRBJ1-6|TRBV5-4|TRBD1
CASSRGQGKNSPLHF
>TRBJ1-2|TRBV11-2|-
CASRMTGLYGYTF
>TRBJ2-3|TRBV6-1|-
CASSGWPRGTDTQYF
>TRBJ1-3|TRBV7-6|TRBD1
CASSLFTGGERNTIYF
>TRBJ1-5|TRBV6-5|TRBD1
CASSLRGNQPQHF
>TRBJ2-5|TRBV6-1|TRBD2
CASSAGGQETQYF
>TRBJ2-1|TRBV27|TRBD1
CASSSRQGANEQFF
>TRBJ2-7|TRBV13|TRBD2
CASSSGSWRGDLYEQYF